A single sample gave rise to the 14 T cell receptor beta chains below, sequenced in a study of shared clonotypes between healthy human individuals. Only CD45RO-negative cells positively selected for CCR7 counted as naive CD8 cells, so terminally differentiated effector memory CD45RA+ cells were excluded. The protocol was immunoSEQ multiplex PCR, while the TCRdb copy is restricted to in-frame clones and leaves out a portion. The sample yields hundreds of thousands of clones, 95% to 97% seen once. Sequenced input: naive CD8+ T cells sorted from blood. These receptors were obtained from a man aged 30 to 39 in good health.

The rearrangement links TRBV19 to TRBJ2-2; weak D call: TRBD2 (7 bases). Per germline, CDR1 LNHDA and CDR2 SQIVND (reference sequence). Trimming removed 6 bases from V and 7 bases from J, with 15 bases in between. This CDR3 is 14 amino acids long. The CDR3 protein is CASRPLGGGGELFF. In DNA form, the CDR3 reads TGTGCCAGTAGGCCCCTAGGGGGGGGCGGGGAGCTGTTTTTT.

The chain recombines TRBV7-9 with TRBJ2-3; 8 bases map to TRBD2. The V gene end was trimmed by 6 bases and the J gene end by 6 bases; junction bases not matched to a gene: 11. The germline V gene encodes CDR1 SEHNR and CDR2 FQNEAQ (reference sequence). There are 15 residues in the CDR3. CDR3 region: CASSRPGLGGDTQYF. CDR3 nucleotides: TGTGCCAGCAGTCGTCCGGGACTAGGTGGGGATACGCAGTATTTT.

J is TRBJ2-7 and V is TRBV2, with D possibly matching TRBD1 (6 bases). The ends were cut back, 8 bases at V and 2 bases at J, with 19 bases in the middle. CDR1 and CDR2 (germline): SNHLY, FYNNEI. The CDR3 has 15 residues. CDR3 protein: CASFTGQQGPYEQYF. The CDR3 DNA reads TGTGCCAGCTTCACCGGGCAACAGGGACCCTACGAGCAGTACTTC.

CDR3 loop: CASSQEPGANEQYF. Written as DNA, the CDR3 is TGCGCCAGCAGCCAAGAACCGGGGGCCAACGAGCAGTACTTC. The chain employs TRBV4-1 and TRBJ2-7, with D perhaps being TRBD1 or TRBD2 (6 bases each). Trimming cost V 0 bases and J 5 bases, with 11 bases left between them. CDR3 size: 14 residues. Germline lookup yields CDR1 MGHRA and CDR2 YSYEKL.

V and J are TRBV6-6 and TRBJ1-2; 9 bases line up with TRBD1. The germline gives CDR1 MNHNY, CDR2 SVGAGI (reference sequence). This CDR3 has 11 residues. With 10 bases clipped from V and 7 bases from J, the junction kept 4 bases outside the gene matches. CDR3 sequence reads: CATRTGAGYTF. Here the CDR3 DNA reads TGTGCCACCCGGACAGGGGCTGGCTACACCTTC.

The rearrangement uses TRBV6-1 and TRBJ1-5, with D possibly matching TRBD1 (5 bases). CDR1 is MNHNS and CDR2 is SASEGT in the germline V gene. Trimming shortened V by 8 bases and J by 7 bases, and 15 bases separated the two germline ends. The CDR3 consists of 13 residues. The CDR3 nucleotides read TGTGCCAGCGCTAGGGGCTCAGGGCAGCCCCAGCATTTT. Translating it yields CASARGSGQPQHF.

The chain uses TRBV7-2 and TRBJ2-7, with D perhaps matching TRBD1 (5 bases). This CDR3 has 14 amino acids. In germline, CDR1 is SGHTA, CDR2 FQGNSA. V lost 0 bases, J lost 2 bases, and 8 bases lay in between. DNA of the CDR3: TGTGCCAGCAGCTTAGCGGGGCCACCCTACGAGCAGTACTTC. Translating gives CASSLAGPPYEQYF.

CDR3 nucleotide sequence: TGTGCCAGCAGTCCACAAAATCTAGCGGGAGGGGCTGATACGCAGTATTTT. Amino acid sequence: CASSPQNLAGGADTQYF. The rearrangement uses TRBV28 and TRBJ2-3; 12 bases are shared with TRBD2. Per the germline V gene, CDR1 is MDHEN and CDR2 is SYDVKM. The trim removed 5 bases at V and 6 bases at J, leaving 12 bases unmatched. This CDR3 comprises 17 residues.

In DNA, the CDR3 is TGTGCCAGCAGTGAGGACGCGGGGTGGGTTTCTGGGGCCAACGTCCTGACTTTC. Translation: CASSEDAGWVSGANVLTF. This chain links TRBV6-1 with TRBJ2-6; tentatively, D is TRBD2 (6 bases). The V gene's germline CDR1 is MNHNS and CDR2 SASEGT. V was shortened by 3 bases and J by 1 base, with 16 bases between the two germline ends. This CDR3 is built from 18 residues.

The chain combines TRBV4-1 with TRBJ2-7, with 13 bases aligning to TRBD2. CDR1 MGHRA and CDR2 YSYEKL come from the germline V gene. This CDR3 is 16 amino acids long. Germline trimming cut 2 bases from V and 5 bases from J; bases unmatched to any gene: 6. CDR3 bases: TGCGCCAGCAGCCAACAAGGGACTAGCGGGACCGACGAGCAGTACTTC. The encoded protein is CASSQQGTSGTDEQYF.

The rearrangement uses TRBV7-9 and TRBJ2-1; 12 positions agree with TRBD1. The CDR3 sequence is 17 residues long. J was trimmed by 9 bases and V by 3 bases; bases with no gene match: 12. Germline CDR1 and CDR2: SEHNR and FQNEAQ (reference sequence). CDR3 protein: CASSFTAGTGGFGEQFF. Written as DNA, the CDR3 is TGTGCCAGCAGCTTCACCGCCGGGACAGGGGGCTTTGGTGAGCAGTTCTTC.

V gene TRBV5-6 combines with J gene TRBJ2-7; 11 nucleotides match TRBD2. V trimming: 5 bases; J trimming: 2 bases; junction bases outside the gene matches: 12. The CDR3 is 17 residues long. Germline CDR1 SGHDT, CDR2 YYEEEE. The CDR3 bases are TGTGCCAGCAGGGTGTTAGCGGGAGGGCCATCGGCCTACGAGCAGTACTTC. Translated: CASRVLAGGPSAYEQYF.

CDR3 in amino acids: CAIRAGGGSNQPQHF. Written as DNA, the CDR3 is TGTGCCATCAGGGCAGGTGGGGGTAGCAATCAGCCCCAGCATTTT. The genes are TRBV10-3 and TRBJ1-5, with D possibly matching TRBD1 (5 bases). The CDR3 runs 15 residues. V shed 6 bases and J shed 0 bases, with 12 bases lying between them. In germline, CDR1 is ENHRY, CDR2 SYGVKD.

This clone showed up just once. This sequence joins TRBV7-9 and TRBJ1-4, with D hard to call. Germline V lookup: CDR1 SEHNR, CDR2 FQNEAQ (reference sequence). V lost 4 bases and J 7 bases, leaving 28 bases between the germline ends. The CDR3 is 19 residues long. The CDR3 DNA reads TGTGCCAGCAGCTCCGGACCGTCAACGGGTAGTCTTGGGCGTGAAAAACTGTTTTTT. Its translation: CASSSGPSTGSLGREKLFF.